This T cell receptor (beta chain) was obtained from a study of blood T cells in healthy people across ages. Primers used in a second PCR of roughly 6 to 12 cycles were a sample-barcoded 5' primer and a J-beta primer mix. TCRdb ran MiXCR on the 5' RACE reads and lists one entry per CDR3 protein. The sample includes approximately 900,000 distinct CDR3 sequences, almost 30% of them seen just once. The germline V gene has CDR1 DFQATT and CDR2 SNEGSKA (reference sequence). The trim removed 1 base at V and 2 bases at J, leaving 15 bases unmatched. The CDR3 runs 19 residues. These data were likewise used in another study, on T cells of mothers and their children. This second study notes: Donors comprised three healthy Caucasian mothers plus their six children. Unrelated pairs and related pairs have their TCR recombination output shaped similarly by thymic selection.

The rearrangement joins TRBV20-1 to TRBJ2-7, with 12 nucleotides matching TRBD2. The receptor was derived from a woman aged 40 to 50 in good health. Sequencing was carried out using blood. CDR3 region: CSARGMETSGGHSPYEQYF. CDR3 sequence (DNA): TGCAGTGCTAGAGGCATGGAGACTAGCGGGGGCCACTCACCCTACGAGCAGTACTTC.